These T cell receptor beta chains were read from a single sample in a study of graft-versus-host responses after intestinal transplantation. Only in-frame clones appear in the TCRdb table, and some are missing; sequencing was by immunoSEQ multiplex PCR. The sample consists of over 80,000 clones, around 92% of them appearing once. Their antigens remain unidentified. The specimen was unstimulated CD4+ T cells sorted from spleen or lymph node cells, collected before transplant. These receptors all stem from a human donor who was the organ donor for an intestinal transplant. Both conserved end residues are part of each CDR3. The D gene is left open where the match is weak. Only some rows state a clone size, as once, few, many or a class for expanded clones.

CDR3 length	V gene	D gene	clone size	J gene	CDR3 protein	CDR3 DNA
14	TRBV7-9	.	.	TRBJ1-4	CASGLQTTNEKLFF	TGTGCCAGCGGACTACAGACAACTAATGAAAAACTGTTTTTT
15	TRBV11-2	.	.	TRBJ1-6	CASSLVGQLNSPLHF	TGTGCCAGCAGCTTAGTAGGACAGCTCAATTCACCCCTCCACTTT
20	TRBV5-1	TRBD1	once	TRBJ2-3	CASSTLGDRGLRNSTDTQYF	TGCGCCAGCAGCACACTTGGGGACAGGGGCCTCCGTAATAGCACAGATACGCAGTATTTT
15	TRBV9	TRBD2	.	TRBJ2-3	CASKASGAPTDTQYF	TGTGCCAGCAAAGCTAGCGGGGCGCCAACAGATACGCAGTATTTT
12	TRBV10-3	.	.	TRBJ1-1	CAISRGNTEAFF	TGTGCCATCAGTAGAGGGAACACTGAAGCTTTCTTT
12	TRBV6-5	.	.	TRBJ2-5	CASSYRGETQYF	TGTGCCAGCAGTTACAGGGGGGAGACCCAGTACTTC
16	TRBV5-1	.	.	TRBJ1-1	CASSPRPTIGGTEAFF	TGCGCCAGCAGCCCACGGCCGACAATCGGGGGCACTGAAGCTTTCTTT
17	TRBV9	TRBD1	.	TRBJ1-3	CASSPRGQVVSGNTIYF	TGTGCCAGCAGCCCTCGGGGACAGGTCGTCTCTGGAAACACCATATATTTT
13	TRBV7-4	.	.	TRBJ2-7	CASSLVAGDEQYF	TGTGCCAGCAGCTTAGTGGCAGGGGACGAGCAGTACTTC
13	TRBV5-6	.	.	TRBJ1-2	CASWEVGGPGYTF	TGTGCCAGTTGGGAGGTGGGGGGACCCGGCTACACCTTC
13	TRBV4-3	TRBD1	.	TRBJ2-7	CASSHTPQGWQYF	TGCGCCAGCAGCCACACCCCACAGGGGTGGCAGTACTTC
14	TRBV12-2	.	.	TRBJ1-4	CASRLPSGDEKLFF	TGTGCAAGTCGCTTGCCCTCAGGGGATGAAAAACTGTTTTTT
17	TRBV7-2	TRBD2	.	TRBJ2-4	CASSLGGGLVAKNIQYF	TGTGCCAGCAGCTTAGGGGGGGGTCTAGTAGCCAAAAACATTCAGTACTTC
14	TRBV7-3	.	.	TRBJ2-3	CASSDRGGTDTQYF	TGTGCCAGCAGCGACAGGGGAGGGACAGATACGCAGTATTTT
15	TRBV5-6	.	.	TRBJ2-3	CASSLRLGDTDTQYF	TGTGCCAGCAGCTTGAGGCTAGGCGATACAGATACGCAGTATTTT
15	TRBV19	.	.	TRBJ2-2	CASSVPWSGTGELFF	TGTGCCAGTAGTGTCCCCTGGTCAGGGACCGGGGAGCTGTTTTTT
15	TRBV7-2	TRBD2	.	TRBJ2-1	CASSLEWRGALEQFF	TGTGCCAGCAGCTTAGAGTGGCGGGGGGCCCTGGAGCAGTTCTTC
14	TRBV5-1	TRBD1	few	TRBJ1-4	CASSLGTGNEKLFF	TGCGCCAGCAGCTTGGGGACAGGGAACGAAAAACTGTTTTTT
16	TRBV9	TRBD2	once	TRBJ2-2	CASSLGLAGGFGELFF	TGTGCCAGCAGCCTAGGACTAGCGGGGGGATTTGGTGAGCTGTTTTTT
15	TRBV10-1	.	.	TRBJ2-1	CARRDPHGDYNEQFF	TGCGCCAGACGTGACCCCCACGGGGATTACAATGAGCAGTTCTTC
15	TRBV7-2	TRBD2	.	TRBJ2-4	CASSQTSGGKNIQYF	TGTGCCAGCAGCCAGACTAGCGGGGGGAAAAACATTCAGTACTTC
18	TRBV4-1	TRBD1	.	TRBJ1-3	CASSQGDSVGIGGNTIYF	TGCGCCAGCAGCCAGGGGGACAGCGTTGGGATCGGCGGAAACACCATATATTTT
15	TRBV4-2	.	.	TRBJ2-7	CASSQGRGSSYEQYF	TGTGCCAGCAGCCAAGGGAGGGGTTCTTCCTACGAGCAGTACTTC
15	TRBV25-1	.	.	TRBJ1-2	CASSDPVSGDVGYTF	TGTGCCAGCAGTGACCCGGTGAGCGGTGATGTCGGCTACACCTTC
15	TRBV5-1	.	few	TRBJ2-5	CASSRGHQKTETQYF	TGCGCCAGCAGCCGGGGACACCAAAAGACGGAGACCCAGTACTTC
15	TRBV7-9	.	.	TRBJ1-6	CASSLLSGDNSPLHF	TGTGCCAGCAGTTTACTCAGCGGAGATAATTCACCCCTCCACTTT
16	TRBV5-1	.	.	TRBJ2-3	CASMRQGMRYTDTQYF	TGCGCCAGCATGAGGCAGGGGATGAGGTACACAGATACGCAGTATTTT
16	TRBV6-4	TRBD2	.	TRBJ2-2	CASSESGGGNTGELFF	TGTGCCAGCAGTGAGTCTGGCGGGGGGAACACCGGGGAGCTGTTTTTT
13	TRBV5-4	TRBD2	.	TRBJ2-7	CASSSNGLAGKYF	TGTGCCAGCAGCTCCAACGGACTAGCGGGGAAGTACTTC
15	TRBV7-9	.	.	TRBJ2-5	CASSLDQGNQETQYF	TGTGCCAGCAGCTTAGACCAGGGAAACCAAGAGACCCAGTACTTC
14	TRBV6-1	.	.	TRBJ1-5	CASSKAGLNQPQHF	TGTGCCAGCAGCAAGGCCGGACTCAATCAGCCCCAGCATTTT
16	TRBV5-1	.	.	TRBJ2-3	CASSLGTYAYTDTQYF	TGCGCCAGCAGCCTAGGGACTTACGCATACACAGATACGCAGTATTTT
14	TRBV19	TRBD1	once	TRBJ1-2	CASNADRAHYGYTF	TGTGCCAGTAATGCAGACAGGGCGCACTATGGCTACACCTTC
15	TRBV4-1	.	.	TRBJ2-1	CASSQGRLSNNEQFF	TGCGCCAGCAGCCAAGGCCGACTCTCCAACAATGAGCAGTTCTTC
14	TRBV2	.	.	TRBJ1-1	CASRETGWSTEAFF	TGTGCCAGCAGAGAAACAGGGTGGAGCACTGAAGCTTTCTTT
15	TRBV28	.	.	TRBJ1-1	CASSLYGPGDSEAFF	TGTGCCAGCAGTTTATACGGCCCGGGAGACAGTGAAGCTTTCTTT
10	TRBV30	.	.	TRBJ1-1	CAWSAGVAFF	TGTGCCTGGAGTGCAGGGGTAGCTTTCTTT
18	TRBV11-2	TRBD1	.	TRBJ1-4	CASSLDYRVRGLNEKLFF	TGTGCCAGCAGCTTAGACTACAGGGTCAGGGGGCTTAATGAAAAACTGTTTTTT
15	TRBV7-2	TRBD2	once	TRBJ2-5	CASSSVRTSEETQYF	TGTGCCAGCAGCTCAGTAAGGACTAGCGAGGAGACCCAGTACTTC
14	TRBV25-1	.	.	TRBJ1-1	CASSEYYRDTEAFF	TGTGCCAGCAGTGAATATTACAGGGACACTGAAGCTTTCTTT
14	TRBV19	.	.	TRBJ1-1	CASSIVTGQTEAFF	TGTGCCAGTAGTATAGTGACAGGACAGACTGAAGCTTTCTTT
14	TRBV6-4	.	.	TRBJ2-1	CASSYTPGDNEQFF	TGTGCCAGCAGTTATACCCCAGGGGACAATGAGCAGTTCTTC
14	TRBV7-9	TRBD1	.	TRBJ1-2	CASSQKGTGTGYTF	TGTGCCAGCAGTCAAAAAGGGACAGGGACTGGCTACACCTTC
14	TRBV5-1	TRBD1	.	TRBJ1-2	CASSPGQALRGYTF	TGCGCCAGCAGCCCGGGACAGGCTTTAAGGGGCTACACCTTC
18	TRBV2	TRBD2	few	TRBJ2-3	CASSSALGLAGLTDTQYF	TGTGCCAGCAGTTCGGCCCTGGGACTAGCGGGACTCACAGATACGCAGTATTTT
13	TRBV6-1	.	once	TRBJ1-2	CASSEIVYYGYTF	TGTGCCAGCAGTGAAATCGTTTACTATGGCTACACCTTC